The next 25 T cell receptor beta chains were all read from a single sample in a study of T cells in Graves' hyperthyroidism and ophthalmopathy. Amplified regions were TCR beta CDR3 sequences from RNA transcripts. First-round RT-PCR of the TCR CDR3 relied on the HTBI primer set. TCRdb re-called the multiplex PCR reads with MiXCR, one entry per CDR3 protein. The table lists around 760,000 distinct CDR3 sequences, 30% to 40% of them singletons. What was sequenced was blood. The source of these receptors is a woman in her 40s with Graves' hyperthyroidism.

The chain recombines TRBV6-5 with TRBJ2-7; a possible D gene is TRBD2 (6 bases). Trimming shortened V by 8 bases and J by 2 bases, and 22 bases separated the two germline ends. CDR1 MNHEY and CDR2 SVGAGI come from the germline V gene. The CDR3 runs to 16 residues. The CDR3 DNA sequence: TGTGCCAGCGGGGTTTCTAGGGGCGGGGAAACCTACGAGCAGTACTTC. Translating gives CASGVSRGGETYEQYF.

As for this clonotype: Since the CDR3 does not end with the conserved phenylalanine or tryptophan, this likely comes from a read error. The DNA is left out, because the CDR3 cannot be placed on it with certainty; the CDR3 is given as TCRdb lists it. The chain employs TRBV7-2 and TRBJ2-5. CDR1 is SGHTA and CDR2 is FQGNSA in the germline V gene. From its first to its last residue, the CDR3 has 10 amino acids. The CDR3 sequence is CASSPQGTII.

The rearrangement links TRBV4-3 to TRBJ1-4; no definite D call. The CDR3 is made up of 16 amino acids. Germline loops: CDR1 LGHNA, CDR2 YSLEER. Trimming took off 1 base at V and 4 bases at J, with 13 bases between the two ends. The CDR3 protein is CASSQVPGLGNEKLFF. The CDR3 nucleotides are TGCGCCAGCAGCCAAGTCCCTGGGCTCGGTAATGAAAAACTGTTTTTT.

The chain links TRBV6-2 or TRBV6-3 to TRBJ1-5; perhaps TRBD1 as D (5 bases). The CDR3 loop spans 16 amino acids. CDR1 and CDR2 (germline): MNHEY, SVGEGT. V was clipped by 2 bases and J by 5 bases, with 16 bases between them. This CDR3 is CASSYPAKGRDQPQHF. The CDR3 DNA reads TGTGCCAGCAGTTACCCTGCGAAGGGGCGGGATCAGCCCCAGCATTTT.

CDR3 nucleotide sequence: TGTGCCAGCAGCCATTTCAACGCCTTGGGCAACTCCCACTACGAGCAGTACTTC. Protein product: CASSHFNALGNSHYEQYF. The chain employs TRBV10-3 and TRBJ2-7; no reliable D call. The CDR3 consists of 18 residues. V gave up 10 bases and J gave up 3 bases, with 31 bases separating them. CDR1 is ENHRY and CDR2 is SYGVKD in the germline V gene.

Here the CDR3 reads CASSPGERWYEQYF. CDR3 nucleotides: TGTGCCAGCAGCCCGGGAGAAAGATGGTACGAGCAGTACTTC. V gene TRBV13 combines with J gene TRBJ2-7, with D perhaps matching TRBD2 (6 bases). The germline V gene encodes CDR1 PRHDT and CDR2 FYEKMQ (reference sequence). CDR3 length: 14 amino acids. Trimming left V 5 bases short and J 4 bases short, with 15 bases between.

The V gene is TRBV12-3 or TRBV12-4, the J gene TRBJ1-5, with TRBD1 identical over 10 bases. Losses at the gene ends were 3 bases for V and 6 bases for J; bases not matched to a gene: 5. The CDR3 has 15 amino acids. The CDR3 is CASSFRTGGPQPQHF. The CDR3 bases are TGTGCCAGCAGTTTCAGGACAGGGGGACCTCAGCCCCAGCATTTT.

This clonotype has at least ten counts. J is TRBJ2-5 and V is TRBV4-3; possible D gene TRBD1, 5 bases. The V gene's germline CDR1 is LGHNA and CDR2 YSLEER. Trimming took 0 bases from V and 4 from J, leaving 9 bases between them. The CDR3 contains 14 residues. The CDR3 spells CASSQDRTGETQYF. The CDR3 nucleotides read TGCGCCAGCAGCCAAGACCGTACAGGAGAGACCCAGTACTTC.

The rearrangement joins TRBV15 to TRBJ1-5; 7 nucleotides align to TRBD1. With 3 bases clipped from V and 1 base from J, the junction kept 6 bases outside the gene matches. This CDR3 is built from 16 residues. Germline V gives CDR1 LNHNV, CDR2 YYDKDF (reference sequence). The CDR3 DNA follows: TGTGCCACCAGCAGTCAGGGGGGTCGAAGCAATCAGCCCCAGCATTTT. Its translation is CATSSQGGRSNQPQHF.

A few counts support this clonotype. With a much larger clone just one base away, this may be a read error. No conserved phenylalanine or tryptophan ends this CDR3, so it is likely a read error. The CDR3 protein is CASSLSSQGYQETQYL. CDR3 DNA sequence: TGTGCTAGCAGCTTGTCGAGTCAGGGATACCAAGAGACCCAGTACCTC. V and J are TRBV7-6 and TRBJ2-5; D may be TRBD1 (5 bases). Germline-derived CDR1 and CDR2 are SGHVS and FNYEAQ. The CDR3 has 16 residues.

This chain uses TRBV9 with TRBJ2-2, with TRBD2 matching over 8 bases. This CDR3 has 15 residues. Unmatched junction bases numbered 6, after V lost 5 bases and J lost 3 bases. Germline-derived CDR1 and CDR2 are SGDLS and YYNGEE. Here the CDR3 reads CASRESGSDTGELFF. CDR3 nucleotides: TGTGCCAGCAGGGAGAGCGGGAGTGACACCGGGGAGCTGTTTTTT.

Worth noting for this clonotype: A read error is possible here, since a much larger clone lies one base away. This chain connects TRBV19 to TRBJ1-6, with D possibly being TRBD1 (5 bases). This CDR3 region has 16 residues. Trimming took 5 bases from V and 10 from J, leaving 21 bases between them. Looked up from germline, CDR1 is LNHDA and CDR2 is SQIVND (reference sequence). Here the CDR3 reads CASSEGKRGTSSPLHF. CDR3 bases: TGTGCCAGTAGTGAGGGAAAACGGGGGACGAGCTCACCCCTCCACTTT.

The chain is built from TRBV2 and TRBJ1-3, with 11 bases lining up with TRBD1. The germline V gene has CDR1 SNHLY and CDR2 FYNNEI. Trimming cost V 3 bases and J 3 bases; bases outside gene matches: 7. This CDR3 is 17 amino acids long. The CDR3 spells CASSEDRGLGYGNTIYF. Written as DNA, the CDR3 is TGTGCCAGCAGTGAGGACAGGGGGCTGGGCTATGGAAACACCATATATTTT. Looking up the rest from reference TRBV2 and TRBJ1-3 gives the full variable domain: EPEVTQTPSHQVTQMGQEVILRCVPISNHLYFYWYRQILGQKVEFLVSFYNNEISEKSEIFDDQFSVERPDGSNFTLKIRSTKLEDSAMYFCASSEDRGLGYGNTIYFGEGSWLTVV.

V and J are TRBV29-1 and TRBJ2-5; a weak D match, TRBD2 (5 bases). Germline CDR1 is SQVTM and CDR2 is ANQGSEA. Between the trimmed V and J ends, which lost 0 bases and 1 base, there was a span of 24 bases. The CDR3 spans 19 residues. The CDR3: CSVEESGERSSSFQETQYF. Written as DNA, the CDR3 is TGCAGCGTTGAAGAAAGTGGAGAACGTTCTAGCAGTTTCCAAGAGACCCAGTACTTC.

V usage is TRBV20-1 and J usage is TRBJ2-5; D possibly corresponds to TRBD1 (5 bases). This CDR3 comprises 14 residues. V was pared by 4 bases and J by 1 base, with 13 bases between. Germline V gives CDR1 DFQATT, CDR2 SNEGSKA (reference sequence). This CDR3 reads CSATPLTVQETQYF. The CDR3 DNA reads TGCAGTGCTACTCCCCTGACAGTCCAAGAGACCCAGTACTTC.

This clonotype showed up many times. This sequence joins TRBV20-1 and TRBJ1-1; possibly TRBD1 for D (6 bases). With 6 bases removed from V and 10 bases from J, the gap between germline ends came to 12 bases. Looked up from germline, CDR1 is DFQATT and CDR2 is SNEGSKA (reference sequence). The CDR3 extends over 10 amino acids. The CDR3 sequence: CSAARGGAFF. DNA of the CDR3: TGCAGTGCGGCAAGAGGGGGAGCTTTCTTT.

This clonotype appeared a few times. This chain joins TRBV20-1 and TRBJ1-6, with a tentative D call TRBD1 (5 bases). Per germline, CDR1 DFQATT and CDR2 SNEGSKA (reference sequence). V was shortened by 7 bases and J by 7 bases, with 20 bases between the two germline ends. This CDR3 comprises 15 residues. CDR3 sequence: CSVSLTGLGNSPLHF. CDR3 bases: TGCAGTGTTTCCCTTACAGGTTTGGGGAATTCACCCCTCCACTTT.

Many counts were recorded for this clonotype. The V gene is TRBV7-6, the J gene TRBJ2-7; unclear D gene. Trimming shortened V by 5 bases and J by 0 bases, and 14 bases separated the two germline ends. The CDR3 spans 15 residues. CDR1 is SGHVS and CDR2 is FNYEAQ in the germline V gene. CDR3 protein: CASSLTPTLSYEQYF. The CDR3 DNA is TGTGCCAGCAGCCTTACGCCGACTCTCTCCTACGAGCAGTACTTC.

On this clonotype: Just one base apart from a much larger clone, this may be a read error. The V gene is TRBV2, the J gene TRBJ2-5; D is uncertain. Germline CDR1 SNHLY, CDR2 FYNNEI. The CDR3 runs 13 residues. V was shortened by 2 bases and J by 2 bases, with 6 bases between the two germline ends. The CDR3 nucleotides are TGTGCCAGCAGTGAATTGGGGCAAGAGACCCAGTACTTC. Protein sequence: CASSELGQETQYF.

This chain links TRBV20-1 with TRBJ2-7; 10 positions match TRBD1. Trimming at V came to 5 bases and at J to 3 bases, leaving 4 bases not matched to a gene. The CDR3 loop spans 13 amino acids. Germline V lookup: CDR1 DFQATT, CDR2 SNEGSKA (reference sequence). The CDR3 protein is CSADRTGGYEQYF. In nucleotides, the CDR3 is TGCAGTGCTGATAGGACAGGGGGCTACGAGCAGTACTTC.

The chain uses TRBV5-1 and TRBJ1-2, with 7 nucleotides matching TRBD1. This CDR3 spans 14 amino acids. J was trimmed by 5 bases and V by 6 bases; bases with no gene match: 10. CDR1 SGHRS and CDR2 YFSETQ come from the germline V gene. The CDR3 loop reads CASIGTDLKYGYTF. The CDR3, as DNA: TGCGCCAGCATTGGGACAGACTTAAAGTATGGCTACACCTTC.

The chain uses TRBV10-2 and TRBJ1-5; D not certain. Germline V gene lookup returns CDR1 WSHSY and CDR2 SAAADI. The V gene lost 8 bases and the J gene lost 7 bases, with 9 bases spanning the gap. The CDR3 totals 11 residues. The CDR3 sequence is CASGPAQPQHF. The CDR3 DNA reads TGCGCCAGCGGCCCTGCCCAGCCCCAGCATTTT.

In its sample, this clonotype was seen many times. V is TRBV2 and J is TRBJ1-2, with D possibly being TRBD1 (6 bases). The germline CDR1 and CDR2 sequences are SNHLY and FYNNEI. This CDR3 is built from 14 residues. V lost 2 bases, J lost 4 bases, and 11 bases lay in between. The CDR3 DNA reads TGTGCCAGCAGTGAACTACAGGGAATCTATGGCTACACCTTC. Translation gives CASSELQGIYGYTF.

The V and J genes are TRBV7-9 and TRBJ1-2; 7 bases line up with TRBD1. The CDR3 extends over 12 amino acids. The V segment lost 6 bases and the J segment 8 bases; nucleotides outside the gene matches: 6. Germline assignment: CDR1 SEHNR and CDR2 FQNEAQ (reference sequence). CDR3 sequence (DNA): TGTGCCAGCAGGGGGACAGCAGGAGGCTACACCTTC. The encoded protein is CASRGTAGGYTF.

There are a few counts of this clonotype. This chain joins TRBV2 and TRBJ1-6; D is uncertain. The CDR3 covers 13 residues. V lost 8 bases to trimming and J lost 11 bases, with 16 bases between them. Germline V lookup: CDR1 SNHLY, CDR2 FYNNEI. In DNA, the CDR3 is TGTGCCAGCTCACCACCTGCGGTGCCACCCCTCCACTTT. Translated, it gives CASSPPAVPPLHF.